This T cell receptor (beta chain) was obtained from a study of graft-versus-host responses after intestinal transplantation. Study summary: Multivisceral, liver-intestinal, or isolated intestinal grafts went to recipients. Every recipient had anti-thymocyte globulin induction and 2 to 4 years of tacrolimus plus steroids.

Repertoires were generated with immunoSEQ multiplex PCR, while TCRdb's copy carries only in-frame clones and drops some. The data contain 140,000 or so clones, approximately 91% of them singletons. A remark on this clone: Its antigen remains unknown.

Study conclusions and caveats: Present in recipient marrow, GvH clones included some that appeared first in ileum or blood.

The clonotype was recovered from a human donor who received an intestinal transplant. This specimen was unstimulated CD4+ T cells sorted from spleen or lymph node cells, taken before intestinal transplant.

CDR3 DNA: TGTGCCAGCAGTTTCCAGCTCGGGCACACCTACGAGCAGTACTTC. This translates into CASSFQLGHTYEQYF. V is TRBV28 and J is TRBJ2-7; no clear D gene. This CDR3 is 15 amino acids long. Germline V gene data show CDR1 as MDHEN and CDR2 as SYDVKM. V lost 3 bases to trimming and J lost 2 bases, with 14 bases between them.